A single sample is the source of the 23 T cell receptor beta chains below, sequenced in a study of blood T cell repertoires in COVID-19. The data were produced by immunoSEQ multiplex PCR, yet TCRdb's version contains in-frame clones alone and is incomplete. The table shows around 360,000 clones, with 70% to 90% occurring only once. The sample consisted of PBMCs or T cells enriched from blood (not recorded which). The receptors derive from a man in his forties in a cohort exposed to, infected with or recovered from COVID-19 (not recorded which).

The chain uses TRBV27 and TRBJ2-3; maybe TRBD1 (5 bases). V was clipped by 3 bases and J by 0 bases, with 7 bases between them. CDR1 MNHEY and CDR2 SMNVEV come from the germline V gene (reference sequence). CDR3 length equals 14 residues. The CDR3 DNA reads TGTGCCAGCAGTTTCCCAGGGAGCACAGATACGCAGTATTTT. As protein: CASSFPGSTDTQYF.

The chain recombines TRBV6-5 with TRBJ2-7; TRBD2 might be the D (6 bases). Germline V gene data show CDR1 as MNHEY and CDR2 as SVGAGI. The V and J ends lost 0 bases and 3 bases respectively, with 12 bases between them. This CDR3 has 15 residues. The CDR3, as DNA: TGTGCCAGCAGTTACTCTGCTAGCGCACACTACGAGCAGTACTTC. Translating it yields CASSYSASAHYEQYF.

The V gene is TRBV19, the J gene TRBJ1-2; tentative D call: TRBD1 (6 bases). CDR1 LNHDA and CDR2 SQIVND come from the germline V gene (reference sequence). The germline V and J ends were trimmed by 4 bases and 4 bases, with 10 bases remaining between them. This CDR3 contains 13 residues. This CDR3 reads CASSTTGFYGYTF. The CDR3 coding sequence is TGTGCCAGTAGTACAACAGGGTTCTATGGCTACACCTTC.

The genes are TRBV24-1 and TRBJ2-3; D is uncertain. CDR1 is KGHDR and CDR2 is SFDVKD in the germline V gene. The CDR3 runs to 13 residues. With 4 bases removed from V and 6 bases from J, the gap between germline ends came to 10 bases. CDR3 sequence: CATSEGRRDTQYF. Written as DNA, the CDR3 is TGTGCCACCAGTGAGGGCCGTCGGGATACGCAGTATTTT.

The V gene is TRBV6-5, the J gene TRBJ2-1; D perhaps matches TRBD1 (5 bases). The CDR3 runs 11 residues. Germline CDR1 is MNHEY and CDR2 is SVGAGI. Trimming left V 6 bases short and J 9 bases short, with 9 bases between. The CDR3 spells CASSRQIEQFF. The CDR3 nucleotides read TGTGCCAGCAGCAGACAGATTGAGCAGTTCTTC.

This chain joins TRBV11-1 and TRBJ1-1; D is perhaps TRBD1 (6 bases). V was clipped by 4 bases and J by 11 bases, with 14 bases between them. Germline V gene data show CDR1 as SGHAT and CDR2 as FQDESV (reference sequence). The CDR3 loop spans 12 amino acids. The CDR3 bases are TGTGCCAGCAGCTCTATGGGGGCGCGGGCTTTCTTT. Amino acids: CASSSMGARAFF.

J is TRBJ2-7 and V is TRBV7-9; 8 nucleotides agree with TRBD1. The CDR3 is 13 residues long. CDR1 and CDR2 (germline): SEHNR, FQNEAQ (reference sequence). V shed 5 bases and J 5 bases; nucleotides not matched to a gene: 5. The CDR3 DNA sequence: TGTGCCAGCAGCGGTCCGGGACAGGACGAGCAGTACTTC. It translates to CASSGPGQDEQYF. Combining the CDR3 with reference TRBV7-9 and TRBJ2-7 gives the whole variable domain DTGVSQNPRHKITKRGQNVTFRCDPISEHNRLYWYRQTLGQGPEFLTYFQNEAQLEKSRLLSDRFSAERPKGSFSTLEIQRTEQGDSAMYLCASSGPGQDEQYFGPGTRLTVT.

The chain employs TRBV30 and TRBJ2-7; D ambiguous. V was trimmed by 2 bases and J by 1 base, leaving 12 bases between them. Germline-derived CDR1 and CDR2 are GTSNPN and SVGIG (reference sequence). The CDR3 length is 14 residues. DNA of the CDR3: TGTGCCTGGAGTAGGTTAGCCAATTCCTACGAGCAGTACTTC. As protein: CAWSRLANSYEQYF.

This chain links TRBV7-6 with TRBJ2-5; 7 positions match TRBD2. This CDR3 has 14 amino acids. V was pared by 5 bases and J by 5 bases, with 8 bases of the junction left unmatched. CDR1 and CDR2 from the germline V gene are SGHVS and FNYEAQ. In DNA, the CDR3 is TGTGCCAGCAGCACCCTGGCGGGAGACGAGACCCAGTACTTC. This gives the protein CASSTLAGDETQYF.

The genes are TRBV7-8 and TRBJ2-1, with 12 bases matching TRBD2. The CDR3 length is 17 residues. Looked up from germline, CDR1 is SGHVS and CDR2 is FQNEAQ. V was clipped by 4 bases and J by 9 bases; unmatched bases: 13. DNA of the CDR3: TGTGCCAGCAGCTCCGTGACTAGCGGGAGTCCGAGCGGTGAGCAGTTCTTC. Its protein is CASSSVTSGSPSGEQFF.

The gene calls are TRBV15 and TRBJ2-3, with TRBD1 matching 8 bases. The CDR3 runs to 15 residues. The junction had 4 bases not matched to a gene; V was cut back by 1 base and J by 4 bases. CDR1 LNHNV and CDR2 YYDKDF come from the germline V gene (reference sequence). The CDR3 loop is CATSRVQGVADTQYF. CDR3 nucleotide sequence: TGTGCCACCAGCAGAGTACAGGGGGTTGCAGATACGCAGTATTTT.

A single count supports this clone. The chain joins TRBV5-1 to TRBJ1-6, with 8 bases lining up with TRBD1. CDR3 size: 15 residues. V dropped 1 base and J dropped 7; count of bases not matched to a gene: 4. Per germline, CDR1 SGHRS and CDR2 YFSETQ. The CDR3 region has the DNA TGCGCCAGCAGCTTGTGGAGGACAGGGAATTCACCCCTCCACTTT. Translation gives CASSLWRTGNSPLHF.

This clone was observed a few times. The genes are TRBV14 and TRBJ2-7; 9 positions match TRBD2. Trimming at V came to 3 bases and at J to 5 bases, leaving 8 bases not matched to a gene. The CDR3 loop spans 15 amino acids. From germline, CDR1 is SGHDN and CDR2 FVKESK. The CDR3 spells CASSQEAGGRNEQYF. The CDR3 DNA is TGTGCCAGCAGCCAGGAAGCGGGAGGTAGAAACGAGCAGTACTTC.

The chain joins TRBV29-1 to TRBJ1-1; maybe TRBD1 (6 bases). The length of the CDR3 is 13 residues. Germline lookup yields CDR1 SQVTM and CDR2 ANQGSEA. V was shortened by 4 bases and J by 1 base, with 10 bases between the two germline ends. CDR3 residues: CSVGRGGNTEAFF. The CDR3, as DNA: TGCAGCGTTGGAAGGGGGGGGAACACTGAAGCTTTCTTT.

This clone has just a few counts. This chain's CDR3 is CASSQGRVGYTGELFF. Here the CDR3 DNA reads TGTGCCAGCAGCCAAGGGCGGGTTGGTTACACCGGGGAGCTGTTTTTT. The chain has TRBV3-1 (or the pseudogene TRBV3-2) and TRBJ2-2, with D possibly being TRBD2 (5 bases). CDR3 length: 16 amino acids. Germline CDR1 and CDR2: LGHDT and YNNKEL (reference sequence). Trimming took off 1 base at V and 3 bases at J, with 12 bases between the two ends.

This chain connects TRBV4-1 to TRBJ2-1; the D gene is possibly TRBD1 (5 bases). CDR1 and CDR2 from the germline V gene are MGHRA and YSYEKL. The CDR3 runs to 16 residues. V dropped 3 bases and J dropped 5 bases, with 17 bases sitting between them. CDR3 DNA sequence: TGCGCCAGCAGCCATTCAGGGTTTAGGGCGAACAATGAGCAGTTCTTC. Translating it yields CASSHSGFRANNEQFF.

V gene TRBV5-4 combines with J gene TRBJ2-3, with 10 bases fitting TRBD1. Germline loops: CDR1 SGHNT, CDR2 YYREEE (reference sequence). The CDR3 loop spans 15 amino acids. The trim removed 2 bases at V and 6 bases at J, leaving 6 bases unmatched. The CDR3 DNA reads TGTGCCAGCAGCTTCCGGACAGGGGGGGCGGATACGCAGTATTTT. This translates into CASSFRTGGADTQYF.

This clone showed up just once. The sample holds other DNA sequences that translate to the same CDR3. This sequence joins TRBV18 and TRBJ1-1; tentatively, D is TRBD1 (5 bases). V dropped 3 bases and J dropped 0 bases, with 8 bases sitting between them. Germline assignment: CDR1 KGHSH and CDR2 LQKENI. CDR3 length: 14 residues. The CDR3 DNA follows: TGTGCCAGCTCACCCTTAGGGGTGAACACTGAAGCTTTCTTT. Translated, it gives CASSPLGVNTEAFF.

V usage is TRBV5-1 and J usage is TRBJ1-4, with TRBD1 as a possible D gene (6 bases). This CDR3 comprises 14 residues. Trimming shortened V by 4 bases and J by 6 bases, and 13 bases separated the two germline ends. Germline values: CDR1 SGHRS, CDR2 YFSETQ. CDR3: CASSPEGGDEKLFF. DNA for the CDR3: TGCGCCAGCAGCCCGGAAGGGGGGGATGAAAAACTGTTTTTT.

The chain employs TRBV15 and TRBJ2-2; maybe TRBD2 (6 bases). This CDR3 is built from 17 residues. The V end was cut by 0 bases, the J end by 1 base, with 12 bases between. The germline gives CDR1 LNHNV, CDR2 YYDKDF (reference sequence). CDR3 in amino acids: CATSRERGGRNTGELFF. The DNA of the CDR3 is TGTGCCACCAGCAGAGAAAGGGGAGGCAGGAACACCGGGGAGCTGTTTTTT.

The chain recombines TRBV18 with TRBJ2-1; 7 bases match TRBD2. CDR1 is KGHSH and CDR2 is LQKENI in the germline V gene. This CDR3 spans 14 amino acids. Germline trimming cut 1 base from V and 4 bases from J; bases unmatched to any gene: 1. CDR3: CASSPQAGYNEQFF. The CDR3 coding sequence is TGTGCCAGCTCACCACAAGCGGGATACAATGAGCAGTTCTTC.

The chain uses TRBV29-1 and TRBJ2-3, with a tentative D call TRBD2 (5 bases). The V gene's germline CDR1 is SQVTM and CDR2 ANQGSEA. The V gene lost 3 bases and the J gene lost 4 bases, with 14 bases spanning the gap. The CDR3 is made up of 14 amino acids. The CDR3 bases are TGCAGCGTTGATAGCGCGAAGGGCGCAGATACGCAGTATTTT. Residues: CSVDSAKGADTQYF.

The gene calls are TRBV30 and TRBJ1-1, with TRBD1 matching 9 bases. This CDR3 has 14 residues. V dropped 2 bases and J dropped 4; count of bases not matched to a gene: 5. Germline CDR1 GTSNPN, CDR2 SVGIG (reference sequence). The CDR3 nucleotides read TGTGCCTGGAGTTTACAGGGGGCTACCACTGAAGCTTTCTTT. Amino acids: CAWSLQGATTEAFF.